Listed here is a single TCR beta chain. Antigen: not known. The sample comes from a study of tumor and adjacent non-tumor tissue in lung cancer. Looking at the study overall: Patients were aged about 30 to 76, nine to eleven men and about 5 women, stage I to III. General study findings and limits: TCR diversity was significantly greater in tumor than normal lung tissue.

The library came from three nested PCR rounds adapted from ARM-PCR protocols. One entry per CDR3 protein, called by TCRdb with MiXCR from the multiplex PCR reads. The table records about 86,000 distinct CDR3 sequences, 65% to 80% of them present only once. No cell sorting was done before RNA was extracted from the tissue. This non-tumor lung sample came from over 3 cm beyond the tumor edge. The CDR3 loop spans 13 amino acids. In germline, CDR1 is MDHEN, CDR2 SYDVKM. The rearrangement uses TRBV28 and TRBJ2-2; D gene uncertain. The clonotype originates from a woman aged 50 to 60 with non-small cell lung cancer. What was sequenced was distant non-tumor lung tissue. The CDR3 is CASEIGHTGELFF. As DNA, the CDR3 is TGTGCAAGCGAAATAGGCCACACCGGGGAGCTGTTTTTT.